The 7 T cell receptor beta chains below all came from one sample that was sequenced in a study of cytomegalovirus exposure and HLA in healthy donors. Both 60 Vbeta primers and 13 Jbeta primers went into the PCR. Only in-frame clones appear in the TCRdb table, and some are missing; sequencing was by immunoSEQ multiplex PCR. The sample lists 150,000 to 200,000 clones, 65% to 90% occurring once. The sequencing input was PBMCs. The receptors originated from a human donor in good health.

The chain carries TRBV6-5 and TRBJ2-1, with TRBD1 matching 8 bases. Germline assignment: CDR1 MNHEY and CDR2 SVGAGI. The CDR3 has 15 amino acids. V shed 6 bases, J shed 6 bases, and the junction held 10 bases outside the gene matches. CDR3 loop: CASSRWQGASNEQFF. CDR3 DNA sequence: TGTGCCAGCAGCCGTTGGCAGGGGGCCTCCAATGAGCAGTTCTTC.

This clone appeared a single time. The rearrangement links TRBV10-3 to TRBJ2-5; D unresolved. The J call is uncertain, as TRBJ2-7 better fits the DNA end. The CDR3 covers 11 residues. CDR1 and CDR2 from the germline V gene are ENHRY and SYGVKD. The CDR3 spells CAIKNRNEQYF. CDR3 coding DNA: TGTGCCATCAAGAACAGAAACGAGCAGTACTTC.

The gene calls are TRBV6-1 and TRBJ2-5; D is ambiguous. Germline V CDR1 and CDR2: MNHNS, SASEGT. This CDR3 comprises 15 residues. The V and J ends lost 6 bases and 5 bases respectively, with 19 bases between them. The DNA of the CDR3 is TGTGCCAGCAGCCCCGTTATTAGTTTTCTGGAGACCCAGTACTTC. It encodes CASSPVISFLETQYF.

The chain couples TRBV9 to TRBJ2-1; D gene uncertain. In germline, CDR1 is SGDLS, CDR2 YYNGEE. The length of the CDR3 is 13 residues. V was trimmed by 0 bases and J by 10 bases, leaving 11 bases between them. The CDR3 spells CASSVGGPIEQFF. CDR3 bases: TGTGCCAGCAGCGTAGGTGGGCCCATAGAGCAGTTCTTC.

The chain links TRBV4-1 to TRBJ2-3; the D is unclear. Trimming took off 3 bases at V and 4 bases at J, with 5 bases between the two ends. In germline, CDR1 is MGHRA, CDR2 YSYEKL. The CDR3 runs 12 residues. CDR3 DNA sequence: TGCGCCAGCAGCCACGGAGCAGATACGCAGTATTTT. Amino acids: CASSHGADTQYF.

The V and J genes are TRBV5-1 and TRBJ2-5; D might be TRBD1 (6 bases). Between the trimmed V and J ends, which lost 6 bases and 1 base, there was a span of 10 bases. This CDR3 region has 13 residues. The germline V gene has CDR1 SGHRS and CDR2 YFSETQ. The CDR3 is CASNRDGQETQYF. CDR3 coding DNA: TGCGCCAGCAACAGGGATGGCCAAGAGACCCAGTACTTC.

This CDR3 is CASSIVLGRNTEAFF. CDR3 coding DNA: TGTGCCAGTAGTATAGTTTTGGGGAGGAACACTGAAGCTTTCTTT. J is TRBJ1-1 and V is TRBV19; D unresolved. The CDR3 is 15 amino acids. Germline V lookup: CDR1 LNHDA, CDR2 SQIVND (reference sequence). Trimming pared 1 base from V and 1 base from J, leaving 10 bases between.